Below, 6 T cell receptor beta chains from the same sample are listed, as sequenced in a study of Ad26.COV2.S vaccination and SARS-CoV-2 variants. The method was immunoSEQ multiplex PCR; TCRdb's version includes in-frame clones alone and lacks a portion of them. The data contain roughly 150,000 clones, roughly 88% of them seen just once; the ten biggest clones take up about 5%. Source: peripheral blood, taken after recovery from COVID-19. These TCRs come from a human donor who had recovered from COVID-19.

The V gene is TRBV19, the J gene TRBJ1-2, with D unclear. The CDR3 spans 15 residues. V was trimmed by 1 base and J by 6 bases, leaving 15 bases between them. The germline V gene has CDR1 LNHDA and CDR2 SQIVND (reference sequence). As DNA, the CDR3 is TGTGCCAGTAGTATAGGAGTTCGGCAGGACGATGGCTACACCTTC. Its protein is CASSIGVRQDDGYTF.

This clone has only one observation. V is TRBV11-3 and J is TRBJ1-1, with 8 bases that match TRBD1. This CDR3 spans 14 amino acids. Germline CDR1 is SGHNT and CDR2 is YENEEA. With V trimmed by 4 bases and J by 2 bases, 3 bases remained unmatched. CDR3 nucleotide sequence: TGTGCCAGCAGCTCCGGACAGGGTAACACTGAAGCTTTCTTT. Translated: CASSSGQGNTEAFF.

The chain uses TRBV30 and TRBJ2-1; 9 bases agree with TRBD2. This CDR3 is built from 16 residues. The junction had 4 bases not matched to a gene; V was cut back by 0 bases and J by 1 base. Germline V gene sequence: CDR1 GTSNPN, CDR2 SVGIG (reference sequence). The CDR3 reads CAWSVRLAGSYNEQFF. CDR3 nucleotide sequence: TGTGCCTGGAGTGTACGGCTAGCGGGGTCCTACAATGAGCAGTTCTTC.

The chain is built from TRBV6-5 and TRBJ2-3; D is uncertain. The CDR3 is made up of 15 amino acids. The germline V gene has CDR1 MNHEY and CDR2 SVGAGI. With 3 bases removed from V and 1 base from J, the gap between germline ends came to 11 bases. The CDR3 spells CASSYGQVRTDTQYF. CDR3 DNA: TGTGCCAGCAGTTATGGGCAGGTTCGCACAGATACGCAGTATTTT.

The chain couples TRBV6-5 to TRBJ2-6; D is uncertain. CDR3 length: 14 residues. Trimming took 0 bases from V and 4 from J, leaving 4 bases between them. The germline V gene has CDR1 MNHEY and CDR2 SVGAGI. The CDR3 nucleotides read TGTGCCAGCAGTTACTCAGGAGGGGCCAACGTCCTGACTTTC. Residues: CASSYSGGANVLTF.

This chain links TRBV4-3 with TRBJ2-1; 8 bases match TRBD2. Germline CDR1 and CDR2: LGHNA and YSLEER. The V and J ends lost 0 bases and 1 base, in that order; junction bases with no gene match: 5. The CDR3 is 17 residues long. CDR3 in DNA: TGCGCCAGCAGCCAAGATCCCCGGGGGGGTTCCTACAATGAGCAGTTCTTC. This codes for CASSQDPRGGSYNEQFF.